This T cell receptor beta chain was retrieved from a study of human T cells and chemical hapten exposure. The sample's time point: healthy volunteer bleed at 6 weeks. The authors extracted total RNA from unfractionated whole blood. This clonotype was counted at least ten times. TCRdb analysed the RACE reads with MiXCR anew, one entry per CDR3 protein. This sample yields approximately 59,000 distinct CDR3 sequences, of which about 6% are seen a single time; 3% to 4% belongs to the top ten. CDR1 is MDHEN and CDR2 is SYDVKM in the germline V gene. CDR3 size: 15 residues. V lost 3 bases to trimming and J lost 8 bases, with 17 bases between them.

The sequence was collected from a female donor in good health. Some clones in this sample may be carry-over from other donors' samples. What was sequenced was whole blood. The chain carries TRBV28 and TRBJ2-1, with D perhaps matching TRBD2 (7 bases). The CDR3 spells CASSFDNGGRDEQFF. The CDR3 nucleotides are TGTGCCAGCAGTTTCGATAACGGGGGGCGCGATGAGCAGTTCTTC.